This entry lists 9 T cell receptor beta chains sequenced from one sample in a study of shared clonotypes between healthy human individuals (dated by TCRdb to the early 2020s). Receptor amplification or capture employed the immunoSEQ multiplex PCR assay. TCRdb stores this immuneACCESS table with in-frame sequences only. Part of the clones is absent; in the studies checked, under half of the shortfall reflects unresolved V genes, and no reason is known for the rest. The sample records 850,000 to 1,200,000 clones, approximately 68% of which are singletons. The leading ten clones occupy approximately 1.5% of the sample. Sequencing was carried out using memory CD4+ T cells sorted from blood. The intended sense of this specimen's cell subset or site label: CD45RA-negative fraction. These receptors all stem from a man younger than 30 in good health.

This rearrangement joins TRBV2 to TRBJ1-5; D not resolved. This CDR3 region has 13 residues. Germline V lookup: CDR1 SNHLY, CDR2 FYNNEI. V lost 3 bases, J lost 1 base, and 4 bases lay in between. The DNA of the CDR3 is TGTGCCAGCAGTGACAGGAGCAATCAGCCCCAGCATTTT. This codes for CASSDRSNQPQHF.

This chain connects TRBV12-5 to TRBJ2-3, with 10 bases lining up with TRBD2. Per the germline V gene, CDR1 is LGHNT and CDR2 is FRNRAP. V gave up 0 bases and J gave up 4 bases; unmatched junction bases: 4. The length of the CDR3 is 16 residues. CDR3 loop: CASGLVAGGNADTQYF. CDR3 DNA sequence: TGTGCTAGTGGTTTGGTAGCGGGAGGGAATGCAGATACGCAGTATTTT.

V and J are TRBV9 and TRBJ2-5; D tentatively reads TRBD1 or TRBD2 (6 bases each). This CDR3 region has 17 residues. V was clipped by 1 base and J by 4 bases, with 20 bases between them. Germline loops: CDR1 SGDLS, CDR2 YYNGEE. The DNA for the CDR3 is TGTGCCAGCAGCGTATCCCCGGCGGGGAAAGGGGGAGAGACCCAGTACTTC. Translating gives CASSVSPAGKGGETQYF. The entire variable domain, with the rest obtained from reference TRBV9 and TRBJ2-5, is as follows: DSGVTQTPKHLITATGQRVTLRCSPRSGDLSVYWYQQSLDQGLQFLIQYYNGEERAKGNILERFSAQQFPDLHSELNLSSLELGDSALYFCASSVSPAGKGGETQYFGPGTRLLVL.

The genes are TRBV5-6 and TRBJ1-5; 7 bases are a match to TRBD1. Trimming at V came to 0 bases and at J to 9 bases, leaving 9 bases not matched to a gene. CDR3 length equals 15 residues. From germline, CDR1 is SGHDT and CDR2 YYEEEE. The CDR3 loop reads CASSLAGTAPWPQHF. In DNA, the CDR3 is TGTGCCAGCAGCTTGGCAGGGACAGCGCCTTGGCCCCAGCATTTT. Together with reference TRBV5-6 and TRBJ1-5, the CDR3 gives the full variable domain: DAGVTQSPTHLIKTRGQQVTLRCSPKSGHDTVSWYQQALGQGPQFIFQYYEEEERQRGNFPDRFSGHQFPNYSSELNVNALLLGDSALYLCASSLAGTAPWPQHFGDGTRLSIL.

This chain joins TRBV15 and TRBJ2-5; D gene ambiguous. The CDR3 is 15 amino acids. The germline CDR1 and CDR2 sequences are LNHNV and YYDKDF (reference sequence). V lost 0 bases and J lost 0, with 8 bases in between. CDR3 sequence: CATSRDQGNQETQYF. CDR3 DNA: TGTGCCACCAGCAGAGATCAAGGGAACCAAGAGACCCAGTACTTC. The variable domain in full, with the rest retrieved from reference TRBV15 and TRBJ2-5, is DAMVIQNPRYQVTQFGKPVTLSCSQTLNHNVMYWYQQKSSQAPKLLFHYYDKDFNNEADTPDNFQSRRPNTSFCFLDIRSPGLGDTAMYLCATSRDQGNQETQYFGPGTRLLVL.

The CDR3 DNA reads TGCGCCAGCAGCCAGGGGCTCCCGGGCAACGAGCAGTTCTTC. The encoded protein is CASSQGLPGNEQFF. V is TRBV4-3 and J is TRBJ2-1; the D gene is possibly TRBD1 (5 bases). Trimming shortened V by 3 bases and J by 10 bases, and 16 bases separated the two germline ends. In germline, CDR1 is LGHNA, CDR2 YSLEER. This CDR3 is 14 amino acids long.

Remarks on this clone: The sample has other DNA sequences that encode this CDR3 too. The chain couples TRBV5-1 to TRBJ2-5; 7 nucleotides agree with TRBD1. The CDR3 runs to 14 residues. With V trimmed by 4 bases and J by 2 bases, 5 bases remained unmatched. Germline loops: CDR1 SGHRS, CDR2 YFSETQ. DNA for the CDR3: TGCGCCAGCAGCCTGGGACAGCCACAAGAGACCCAGTACTTC. This translates into CASSLGQPQETQYF. The entire variable domain, with the rest obtained from reference TRBV5-1 and TRBJ2-5, is as follows: KAGVTQTPRYLIKTRGQQVTLSCSPISGHRSVSWYQQTPGQGLQFLFEYFSETQRNKGNFPGRFSGRQFSNSRSEMNVSTLELGDSALYLCASSLGQPQETQYFGPGTRLLVL.

The rearrangement joins TRBV7-9 to TRBJ2-1; 13 bases line up with TRBD2. The CDR3 extends over 15 amino acids. Unmatched junction bases numbered 3, after V lost 0 bases and J lost 10 bases. CDR1 is SEHNR, CDR2 FQNEAQ, per germline (reference sequence). For the CDR3, the DNA is TGTGCCAGCAGCTTAGCCGGACTAGCGGGAGAAGAGCAGTTCTTC. It is translated as CASSLAGLAGEEQFF.

The chain carries TRBV30 and TRBJ1-1, with a weak D call TRBD1 (5 bases). The CDR3 covers 13 residues. The germline V gene has CDR1 GTSNPN and CDR2 SVGIG (reference sequence). Trimming removed 0 bases from V and 10 bases from J, with 15 bases in between. The CDR3 here is CAWSVEGRGTAFF. In DNA form, the CDR3 reads TGTGCCTGGAGTGTGGAGGGGCGAGGGACAGCTTTCTTT.